Reported below is one T cell receptor beta chain. The sample belongs to a study of blood T cell repertoires in COVID-19. As for the study in general: The origin of the acute and convalescent COVID-19 samples was the United States, Italy and Spain. Nucleic acid was either cDNA or gDNA, and it came from T cells, B-cell-depleted T cells, or PBMCs.

Authors' methods: Reference gene primer amplification gave nucleated cell count estimates. TCRdb's copy holds only in-frame clones and misses some; the assay was immunoSEQ multiplex PCR. V and J calls and clone size are as listed in that table; D and trimming were resolved from the DNA. Among some 200,000 clones listed, 85% to 90% were seen once. The J segment lost 3 bases and the V segment lost 6 bases, leaving 3 bases of the junction unmatched. This CDR3 is 12 amino acids long. The germline CDR1 and CDR2 sequences are SQVTM and ANQGSEA. The chain links TRBV29-1 to TRBJ1-1; 8 bases agree with TRBD1. The TCR comes from a man aged 50 or older with acute or convalescent COVID-19. The sample consisted of peripheral blood. CDR3: CSVGQGYTEAFF. Written as DNA, the CDR3 is TGCAGCGTAGGACAGGGCTACACTGAAGCTTTCTTT.